The clone carrying this T cell receptor beta chain was observed once. The data derive from a study of blood T cell repertoires in COVID-19. Study information: Sample material is recorded as cDNA or gDNA derived from T cells, B-cell-depleted T cells, or PBMCs.

As originally analysed: Reference gene primer amplification gave nucleated cell count estimates. The assay was immunoSEQ multiplex PCR, and TCRdb's table has in-frame clones only and misses some. That table furnishes V, J and clone size, whereas the DNA furnished D and trimming. The data show hundreds of thousands of clones, approximately 84% seen once. There are 13 residues in the CDR3. Unmatched junction bases numbered 8, after V lost 6 bases and J lost 6 bases. Per the germline V gene, CDR1 is MNHEY and CDR2 is SVGAGI. The V and J genes are TRBV6-5 and TRBJ2-7, with 7 bases that match TRBD1. The source of this sequence is a man older than 75 with acute or convalescent COVID-19. The material sequenced was peripheral blood. The CDR3 protein is CASSRTQGSEQYV. The CDR3 coding sequence is TGTGCCAGCAGCCGCACACAGGGGTCCGAGCAGTACGTC.